This T cell receptor beta chain stems from a study of shared clonotypes between healthy human individuals. Whole-study context: Ranging from 18 to 49 in age, donors were a couple of women and three men. Study observations and caveats: Generation probability values for non-shared clonotypes were lower than those for clonotypes shared by all four donors. Rarefaction indicated that sorted-subset sequencing remained incomplete although depth was large.

Remarks on this clone: Its antigen is currently unknown.

The CDR3 has 15 residues. Trimming removed 0 bases from V and 2 bases from J, with 12 bases in between. Germline lookup yields CDR1 SGHKS and CDR2 YYEKEE (reference sequence). The run depth of the assay was deep. Measured with immunoSEQ multiplex PCR; TCRdb has only the in-frame clones, and not every one. The table has approximately 400,000 clones, roughly 96% seen once. The receptor's source is a man aged 30 to 45 in good health. The material sequenced was memory CD8+ T cells sorted from blood. Indicated subset: CD45RO+ cells pooled with CCR7-negative TemRA cells. The chain has TRBV5-5 and TRBJ2-7; D not certain. The CDR3 protein is CASSLDPSRPYEQYF. The CDR3 region has the DNA TGTGCCAGCAGCTTGGACCCTAGTAGGCCCTACGAGCAGTACTTC.